This record concerns one T cell receptor beta chain sequence. As originally analysed: Reference gene primer amplification in the assay estimated nucleated cell counts. Assay: immunoSEQ multiplex PCR; the TCRdb copy retains only in-frame clones and omits some. D and trimming come from the DNA, and the V and J calls and clone size come from that table. The sample has some 390,000 clones; about 89% are singletons. This specimen comes from a study of blood T cell repertoires in COVID-19. Germline CDR1 is LGHNA and CDR2 is YSLEER. V lost 3 bases to trimming and J lost 4 bases, with 15 bases between them. The CDR3 loop spans 16 amino acids.

Sequences were obtained from peripheral blood. This clonotype was obtained from a woman between 40 and 55 years old with COVID-19, enrolled during active disease. The rearrangement links TRBV4-3 to TRBJ1-4; D not certain. CDR3 DNA: TGCGCCAGCAGCCACGAGAGCGGGGTTGGTAATGAAAAACTGTTTTTT. This translates into CASSHESGVGNEKLFF.